This T cell receptor beta chain emerged from a study of T cells in women clearing cervical HPV infection. Study as a whole: Case blood was drawn a median approximately 21 weeks after lesion detection. With HLA typing for only a few women, HLA confounding remains possible.

Some clones are missing from TCRdb's copy, which holds only in-frame ones; the method was immunoSEQ multiplex PCR. The listing contains about 32,000 clones. Study-wide results and limits: CIN3+ cases had significantly higher TCR richness than controls; evenness did not differ.

CDR3 length equals 16 residues. V trimming: 1 base; J trimming: 2 bases; junction bases outside the gene matches: 5. Germline CDR1 reads SGHVS; CDR2 reads FQNEAQ. In regard to this clone: Its specificity is not known. The CDR3 is cut off 3 residues early in the read; its end comes from the germline J gene.

The sequence came from a woman aged 18-70 years with a cervical HPV16 infection that either progressed to CIN3+ or cleared (not recorded which). Specimen: blood buffy coat. V gene TRBV7-8 combines with J gene TRBJ2-5; 9 bases fit TRBD2. CDR3: CASSLGVSGGQETQYF. The sequenced CDR3 bases are TGTGCCAGCAGCTTAGGGGTTAGCGGGGGTCAAGAGACC. The variable domain in full, completed from reference TRBV7-8 and TRBJ2-5, reads GAGVSQSPRYKVAKRGQDVALRCDPISGHVSLFWYQQALGQGPEFLTYFQNEAQLDKSGLPSDRFFAERPEGSVSTLKIQRTQQEDSAVYLCASSLGVSGGQETQYFGPGTRLLVL.